One and the same sample provided the 7 T cell receptor beta chains below, sequenced in a study of identical twins. TCRdb re-called the 5' RACE reads with MiXCR, one entry per CDR3 protein. The sample lists around 490,000 distinct CDR3 sequences, about a fifth seen once, with around 0.48% in the top ten. This sample also appeared in a second study, on yellow fever vaccine responses in identical twins.

The source material was CD4+ T cells sorted from blood. Receptors were obtained from a woman younger than 30 in good health.

The J gene is TRBJ1-2, the V gene TRBV3-1; no clear D gene. The CDR3 is 13 residues long. Trimming stripped 4 bases from V and 7 bases from J, with 13 bases between. Germline assignment: CDR1 LGHDT and CDR2 YNNKEL (reference sequence). CDR3 region: CASSPAALRGYTF. The CDR3, as DNA: TGTGCCAGCAGCCCCGCGGCTTTACGTGGCTACACCTTC. Combining the CDR3 with reference TRBV3-1 and TRBJ1-2 gives the whole variable domain DTAVSQTPKYLVTQMGNDKSIKCEQNLGHDTMYWYKQDSKKFLKIMFSYNNKELIINETVPNRFSPKSPDKAHLNLHINSLELGDSAVYFCASSPAALRGYTFGSGTRLTVV.

This sequence joins TRBV9 and TRBJ2-1; TRBD1 agrees at 11 bases. The length of the CDR3 is 15 residues. With 0 bases clipped from V and 7 bases from J, the junction kept 3 bases outside the gene matches. Per germline, CDR1 SGDLS and CDR2 YYNGEE. The CDR3 is CASSVGTGGWNEQFF. As DNA, the CDR3 is TGTGCCAGCAGCGTAGGGACAGGGGGCTGGAATGAGCAGTTCTTC.

This chain joins TRBV5-1 and TRBJ2-4; 9 bases align to TRBD1. The CDR3 extends over 18 amino acids. Looked up from germline, CDR1 is SGHRS and CDR2 is YFSETQ. V lost 0 bases, J lost 0 bases, and 7 bases stayed unmatched. CDR3 loop: CASSLGPGQGTAKNIQYF. CDR3 nucleotide sequence: TGCGCCAGCAGCTTGGGCCCGGGACAGGGAACAGCCAAAAACATTCAGTACTTC.

With respect to this clonotype: One end of the junction varies from germline; a read error may be responsible. The J gene is TRBJ2-5, the V gene TRBV18, with 7 bases identical to TRBD1. This CDR3 is 14 amino acids long. CDR1 is KGHSH and CDR2 is LQKENI in the germline V gene. As DNA, the CDR3 is TGTGCCAGCTCGTCAGTCGGGCAGGGGGAGATCCAGTACTTC. It encodes CASSSVGQGEIQYF.

This chain uses TRBV20-1 with TRBJ2-1; 11 nucleotides align to TRBD2. Trimming at V came to 0 bases and at J to 8 bases, leaving 6 bases not matched to a gene. Germline V gene sequence: CDR1 DFQATT, CDR2 SNEGSKA (reference sequence). The CDR3 totals 15 residues. The CDR3 bases are TGCAGTGCTAGAGATCCCACTAGCGGGAGCTATGAGCAGTTCTTC. As protein: CSARDPTSGSYEQFF.

The V call is TRBV29-1, the J call TRBJ2-5, with D perhaps matching TRBD1 (6 bases). CDR1 is SQVTM and CDR2 is ANQGSEA in the germline V gene. V shed 7 bases and J shed 0 bases, with 18 bases lying between them. The CDR3 spans 15 residues. CDR3 region: CSARGTRDNQETQYF. CDR3 nucleotides: TGCAGCGCCCGAGGGACCCGGGACAACCAAGAGACCCAGTACTTC.

This clonotype occurred many times. This chain joins TRBV11-2 and TRBJ2-3; possibly TRBD1 or TRBD2 for D (5 bases each). This CDR3 is built from 13 residues. Trimming took off 5 bases at V and 1 base at J, with 7 bases between the two ends. CDR1 is SGHAT and CDR2 is FQNNGV in the germline V gene. The CDR3 DNA is TGTGCCAGCAGCCAGGGACGCACAGATACGCAGTATTTT. Translation gives CASSQGRTDTQYF.